This TCR beta chain appears in the sequencing data of a study of control samples from healthy donors and cancer patients. TCRdb keeps only in-frame clones here, not all; method: immunoSEQ multiplex PCR. This repertoire shows 110,000 to 150,000 clones, roughly 89% found once; its top ten account for under 9%. The clonotype was recovered from a man between 18 and 29 years old in good health. The material sequenced was blood.

The CDR3 DNA sequence: TGTGCCAGCACCCCTGAGCGTGGGCAGGGGAGATACTCTGGAAACACCATATATTTT. It codes for CASTPERGQGRYSGNTIYF. This chain links TRBV6-4 with TRBJ1-3; the D gene is possibly TRBD1 (6 bases). Per germline, CDR1 MRHNA and CDR2 SNTAGT. The V end was cut by 7 bases, the J end by 0 bases, with 25 bases between. The CDR3 is made up of 19 amino acids.